This T cell receptor beta chain emerged from a study of T cell responses to AZD1222 COVID-19 vaccine. Worth noting for this clone: Its target is not known.

Study-wide results and caveats: Among vaccine-associated CD4 TCRs, coverage spanned spike, with dominance at 160-218 and 743-854. The study sampled repertoires only after the peak T cell response. The sample set comprised mostly white British donors with more females, and clonal diversity was possibly underestimated. Nearly half of unique spike-specific TCRs reportedly avoided B.1.351 and B.1.1.7 mutated regions.

The table came from immunoSEQ multiplex PCR; TCRdb's copy has only in-frame clones and leaves some out. The sample consists of 90,000 to 150,000 clones, about 90% of them appearing once. The CDR3 has 13 amino acids. The V end was cut by 10 bases, the J end by 3 bases, with 15 bases between. The germline V gene has CDR1 MNHEY and CDR2 SVGAGI. The J gene is TRBJ1-2, the V gene TRBV6-5; D might be TRBD1 (6 bases). The input for sequencing was peripheral blood, taken on day 0 of AZD1222 vaccination. This clonotype was sampled from an adult in good health. The DNA for the CDR3 is TGTGCCATTTCGACAGGATCAGACTATGGCTACACCTTC. Amino acid sequence: CAISTGSDYGYTF.